What follows are 10 T cell receptor beta chains derived from one specimen sequenced in a study of cytomegalovirus exposure and HLA in healthy donors. Amplification used 60 Vbeta primers and 13 Jbeta primers. Sequenced by immunoSEQ multiplex PCR; TCRdb stores in-frame clones only, minus some. The repertoire holds approximately 120,000 clones, around 79% seen once, with 5.5% to 8% in the top ten. The sample comprised PBMCs. These receptors were taken from a woman aged 40 to 50 in good health and CMV-seronegative.

The chain recombines TRBV5-1 with TRBJ2-5; 10 nucleotides match TRBD2. Gene TRBJ2-7 matches the end of the DNA better, so the J call may be wrong. The germline V gene encodes CDR1 SGHRS and CDR2 YFSETQ. The CDR3 loop spans 14 amino acids. CDR3 in amino acids: CASSSSGRALEQYF. CDR3 nucleotides: TGCGCCAGCAGCTCGAGCGGGAGGGCCCTCGAGCAGTACTTC.

This clone was observed once. The gene calls are TRBV29-1 and TRBJ2-7; 9 bases match TRBD1. Germline V lookup: CDR1 SQVTM, CDR2 ANQGSEA. V lost 4 bases to trimming and J lost 2 bases; unmatched junction nucleotides: 12. This CDR3 is built from 16 residues. CDR3 bases: TGCAGCGTTGCAGGGACAGGGACCGGTGATCCCTACGAGCAGTACTTC. It specifies CSVAGTGTGDPYEQYF.

The V gene is TRBV19, the J gene TRBJ2-7, with TRBD1 as a possible D gene (6 bases). Trimming shortened V by 5 bases and J by 6 bases, and 14 bases separated the two germline ends. Germline V gene lookup returns CDR1 LNHDA and CDR2 SQIVND (reference sequence). This CDR3 region has 13 residues. The CDR3 sequence: CASSEQGMSEQYF. DNA of the CDR3: TGTGCCAGTAGTGAACAGGGCATGAGCGAGCAGTACTTC.

This chain uses TRBV5-8 with TRBJ1-4; D is uncertain. The germline gives CDR1 SGHTS, CDR2 YDEGEE. Trimming stripped 7 bases from V and 4 bases from J, with 11 bases between. The CDR3 is 13 amino acids. CDR3 sequence: CASLTRINEKLFF. Here the CDR3 DNA reads TGTGCCAGCCTGACAAGGATTAATGAAAAACTGTTTTTT.

This sequence joins TRBV6-5 and TRBJ1-1; D is perhaps TRBD1 (6 bases). V lost 6 bases and J lost 5, with 19 bases in between. The CDR3 is made up of 15 amino acids. Germline V gives CDR1 MNHEY, CDR2 SVGAGI. CDR3 DNA sequence: TGTGCCAGCAGCCCATCGGGGGGCCGGAGGACTGAAGCTTTCTTT. It specifies CASSPSGGRRTEAFF.

This clone turned up a few times. The CDR3 sequence: CASSLTQGSYEQYF. The CDR3 region has the DNA TGTGCCAGCAGCTTGACACAGGGCTCCTACGAGCAGTACTTC. This rearrangement joins TRBV7-9 to TRBJ2-7; D may be TRBD1 (6 bases). V was cut by 3 bases and J by 0 bases, with 9 bases left in between. CDR1 is SEHNR and CDR2 is FQNEAQ in the germline V gene (reference sequence). The CDR3 has 14 residues.

The chain has TRBV6-4 and TRBJ2-2, with D perhaps TRBD1 (6 bases). The germline gives CDR1 MRHNA, CDR2 SNTAGT. This CDR3 region has 15 residues. V was clipped by 5 bases and J by 6 bases, with 16 bases between them. The CDR3: CASSPQGNNAGELFF. Here the CDR3 DNA reads TGTGCCAGCAGTCCGCAGGGGAACAACGCCGGGGAGCTGTTTTTT.

This clone came up a few times. The gene calls are TRBV6-5 and TRBJ2-2, with D unclear. CDR1 is MNHEY, CDR2 SVGAGI, per germline. Trimming removed 6 bases at V and 1 base at J, with 9 bases between. CDR3 length: 14 residues. The CDR3 DNA follows: TGTGCCAGCAGAAGGAACAGGAACACCGGGGAGCTGTTTTTT. Translation gives CASRRNRNTGELFF.

J is TRBJ2-1 and V is TRBV7-8, with 10 bases that match TRBD2. J was trimmed by 4 bases and V by 3 bases; bases with no gene match: 3. CDR1 and CDR2 (germline): SGHVS, FQNEAQ. This CDR3 contains 15 residues. The CDR3 here is CASSFLAGAYNEQFF. The CDR3 bases are TGTGCCAGCAGCTTTCTAGCGGGAGCTTACAATGAGCAGTTCTTC. The full variable domain, with the rest looked up from reference TRBV7-8 and TRBJ2-1, is GAGVSQSPRYKVAKRGQDVALRCDPISGHVSLFWYQQALGQGPEFLTYFQNEAQLDKSGLPSDRFFAERPEGSVSTLKIQRTQQEDSAVYLCASSFLAGAYNEQFFGPGTRLTVL.

Only one count was recorded for this clone. The chain couples TRBV7-9 to TRBJ1-1; D possibly corresponds to TRBD1 (5 bases). V lost 2 bases to trimming and J lost 4 bases, with 11 bases between them. CDR1 SEHNR and CDR2 FQNEAQ come from the germline V gene (reference sequence). The CDR3 spans 14 residues. CDR3 sequence (DNA): TGTGCCAGCAGCTTAACAGGCTTATCCACTGAAGCTTTCTTT. It codes for CASSLTGLSTEAFF.